This record concerns one TCR beta chain sequence. Its antigen remains unidentified. This record comes from a study of blood T cells in healthy people across ages. Study-level background: About one barcoded beta molecule per two T cells was captured by template switching.

Sample-barcoded 5' priming and a J-beta primer mix drove a second PCR of about 6 to 12 cycles. TCRdb called the 5' RACE reads again in MiXCR, with one record for every CDR3 protein. The sample carries fewer than 2,000,000 distinct CDR3 sequences, roughly 30% recorded once. Donor samples were obtained from healthy Caucasian individuals from Russia, aged about 6 to 100. Trimming stripped 5 bases from V and 12 bases from J, with 13 bases between. The CDR3 is made up of 11 amino acids. The germline V gene encodes CDR1 SGHAT and CDR2 FQDESV (reference sequence). The study, taken as a whole, reports: Estimates based on one million T cells were treated as lower bounds.

V is TRBV11-1 and J is TRBJ1-1; D is undetermined. The receptor's source is a woman aged 30 to 39 in good health. Material for sequencing was blood. The CDR3 DNA reads TGTGCCAGCAGCGTTCTAGAACGGACTTTCTTT. As protein: CASSVLERTFF.